Sequencing of this T cell receptor beta chain was carried out in a study of breast tumors, draining lymph nodes, adjacent tissues. Findings and caveats of the study: Tumor and nontumor repertoires were significantly more similar in luminal-like than in basal-like breast cancer. Tumor TCR diversity was below lymph nodes but above nontumor tissue. That most tumor T cells come from lymph nodes remained unproven.

MiXCR, run by TCRdb on the multiplex PCR reads, gives a single entry per CDR3 protein. The sample yields around 8,200 distinct CDR3 sequences, about four fifths seen once. As concerns this clonotype: Its specificity is unknown.

The CDR3 consists of 16 residues. V lost 5 bases, J lost 6 bases, and 8 bases stayed unmatched. From germline, CDR1 is ENHRY and CDR2 SYGVKD. The chain joins TRBV10-3 to TRBJ2-2; 11 nucleotides align to TRBD2. Source material: tumor-adjacent breast tissue. The TCR originated in a female donor with breast cancer. Some clones in this sample may be carry-over from other donors' samples. The CDR3 sequence is CAISSTSGRLPGELFF. The CDR3 DNA sequence: TGTGCCATCAGTTCTACTAGCGGGAGACTACCCGGGGAGCTGTTTTTT.